The 29 T cell receptor beta chains below come from one sample, sequenced in a study of T cell responses to AZD1222 COVID-19 vaccine. Sequencing was performed with immunoSEQ multiplex PCR; in TCRdb, only in-frame clones are kept and a portion is missing. The sample has some 69,000 clones; 70% to 90% are singletons. The sample was peripheral blood, taken 28 days after the second AZD1222 dose. Receptors originate from an adult who received the AZD1222 COVID-19 vaccine.

The chain links TRBV6-5 to TRBJ1-3; D is unclear. CDR1 MNHEY and CDR2 SVGAGI come from the germline V gene. The CDR3 extends over 14 amino acids. V gave up 10 bases and J gave up 1 base, with 14 bases separating them. CDR3 in DNA: TGTGCCATAGGAGCCCTAAATTCTGGAAACACCATATATTTT. Amino acid sequence: CAIGALNSGNTIYF.

The CDR3 protein is CASSMVDLGVTEAFF. The CDR3 nucleotides read TGCGCCAGCAGCATGGTCGATCTTGGAGTCACTGAAGCTTTCTTT. This chain joins TRBV5-1 and TRBJ1-1; D call uncertain. Between the trimmed V and J ends, which lost 4 bases and 4 bases, there was a span of 17 bases. There are 15 residues in the CDR3. Per germline, CDR1 SGHRS and CDR2 YFSETQ.

This clone was seen a single time. This rearrangement joins TRBV7-9 to TRBJ1-1; TRBD1 might be the D (5 bases). The length of the CDR3 is 14 residues. Trimming left V 8 bases short and J 1 base short, with 14 bases between. CDR1 SEHNR and CDR2 FQNEAQ come from the germline V gene (reference sequence). CDR3 DNA sequence: TGTGCCAGCGACGGCGGGGGAAAGAACACTGAAGCTTTCTTT. Its protein product is CASDGGGKNTEAFF.

The table lists this clone with a count of one. CDR3 protein: CATSTGHTEAFF. Here the CDR3 DNA reads TGCGCCACCTCGACAGGGCACACTGAAGCTTTCTTT. The V call is TRBV5-1, the J call TRBJ1-1, with 7 bases aligning to TRBD1. Germline lookup yields CDR1 SGHRS and CDR2 YFSETQ. The CDR3 covers 12 residues. The V gene end was trimmed by 9 bases and the J gene end by 3 bases; junction bases not matched to a gene: 5.

The J gene is TRBJ1-1, the V gene TRBV11-3, with D unclear. V was clipped by 0 bases and J by 10 bases, with 12 bases between them. Per the germline V gene, CDR1 is SGHNT and CDR2 is YENEEA. The CDR3 length is 13 residues. The CDR3 protein is CASSLEPGKGAFF. The CDR3 region has the DNA TGTGCCAGCAGCTTAGAGCCGGGGAAGGGAGCTTTCTTT.

Points on this clone: The conserved phenylalanine or tryptophan is not found at the CDR3 terminus, so this likely reflects a read error. No DNA is shown, since the ends of the CDR3 on it are uncertain; the CDR3 is the one TCRdb lists. The chain carries TRBV6-4 and TRBJ2-3; the table names TRBD2, a call not compared with the DNA. The CDR3 numbers 10 amino acids, ends counted. Germline V gene lookup returns CDR1 MRHNA and CDR2 SNTAGT. CDR3 loop: CASSPPGLPG.

The gene calls are TRBV7-9 and TRBJ2-7, with 12 positions matching TRBD1. V lost 0 bases and J lost 7; bases outside the gene matches: 4. This CDR3 has 15 amino acids. Germline loops: CDR1 SEHNR, CDR2 FQNEAQ (reference sequence). The CDR3: CASSLAGQGALEQYF. For the CDR3, the DNA is TGTGCCAGCAGCTTAGCGGGACAGGGGGCTCTGGAGCAGTACTTC.

This chain connects TRBV6-5 to TRBJ2-7, with D unclear. V lost 6 bases and J 3 bases, leaving 9 bases between the germline ends. The CDR3 totals 12 residues. In germline, CDR1 is MNHEY, CDR2 SVGAGI. The chain's CDR3 is CASRGRIYEQYF. The CDR3 coding sequence is TGTGCCAGCAGGGGCAGGATCTACGAGCAGTACTTC.

V usage is TRBV13 and J usage is TRBJ1-2; 9 nucleotides align to TRBD1. J gave up 3 bases and V 5 bases, and 10 bases lay outside the gene matches. Germline CDR1 PRHDT, CDR2 FYEKMQ (reference sequence). This CDR3 has 16 residues. The CDR3 nucleotides are TGTGCCAGCAGCCTACCCGGGACAGGGATTGACTATGGCTACACCTTC. Translated, it gives CASSLPGTGIDYGYTF.

This chain links TRBV7-8 with TRBJ2-3, with D hard to call. The V end was cut by 0 bases, the J end by 2 bases, with 6 bases between. The CDR3 spans 14 residues. Germline CDR1 reads SGHVS; CDR2 reads FQNEAQ. CDR3: CASSLAAATDTQYF. CDR3 DNA: TGTGCCAGCAGCTTAGCGGCAGCCACAGATACGCAGTATTTT.

The rearrangement links TRBV15 to TRBJ1-5; TRBD1 is a possible D gene (5 bases). This CDR3 is built from 14 residues. The ends were cut back, 1 base at V and 1 base at J, with 5 bases in the middle. The germline V gene has CDR1 LNHNV and CDR2 YYDKDF (reference sequence). CDR3 DNA sequence: TGTGCCACCAGCAGAGGACAGAGCAATCAGCCCCAGCATTTT. Translation gives CATSRGQSNQPQHF.

This clone was recorded once. The V call is TRBV28, the J call TRBJ2-7; TRBD2 might be the D (6 bases). The CDR3 is 15 residues long. Trimming stripped 5 bases from V and 2 bases from J, with 16 bases between. Germline lookup yields CDR1 MDHEN and CDR2 SYDVKM. The CDR3 loop is CASSSLASPTYEQYF. The CDR3 bases are TGTGCCAGCAGTAGCCTAGCGTCTCCGACCTACGAGCAGTACTTC.

V usage is TRBV5-1 and J usage is TRBJ1-2, with 8 nucleotides matching TRBD1. V dropped 4 bases and J dropped 7; count of bases not matched to a gene: 12. Looked up from germline, CDR1 is SGHRS and CDR2 is YFSETQ. The CDR3 consists of 15 residues. CDR3 nucleotides: TGCGCCAGCAGCCATATAATGGCAGGGGGCAGTGGCTACACCTTC. It translates to CASSHIMAGGSGYTF.

The rearrangement joins TRBV15 to TRBJ2-1; no clear D. This CDR3 is built from 17 residues. Germline V lookup: CDR1 LNHNV, CDR2 YYDKDF (reference sequence). V gave up 4 bases and J gave up 0 bases, with 16 bases separating them. The CDR3 region has the DNA TGTGCCACCAGCACCCCGGCCCTGACGAGCTCCTACAATGAGCAGTTCTTC. It encodes CATSTPALTSSYNEQFF.

The rearrangement joins TRBV29-1 to TRBJ1-2; no firm D call. The CDR3 runs to 12 residues. V dropped 5 bases and J dropped 6 bases, with 13 bases sitting between them. Germline CDR1 and CDR2: SQVTM and ANQGSEA. This chain's CDR3 is CSVWDLGNGYTF. CDR3 bases: TGCAGCGTTTGGGATCTCGGGAATGGCTACACCTTC.

This clone occurred a few times. This rearrangement joins TRBV12-5 to TRBJ2-3, with D perhaps matching TRBD1 or TRBD2 (5 bases each). This CDR3 region has 13 residues. The V gene lost 7 bases and the J gene lost 1 base, with 9 bases spanning the gap. In germline, CDR1 is LGHNT, CDR2 FRNRAP. CDR3 bases: TGTGCTAGTGCCCTGGGGGGCACAGATACGCAGTATTTT. Protein product: CASALGGTDTQYF.

This clone was detected only a few times. The CDR3 sequence: CASSDRTRDRSSYNEQFF. The CDR3 DNA reads as TGTGCCAGCAGTGATAGGACCCGGGACAGGAGCTCCTACAATGAGCAGTTCTTC. V and J are TRBV25-1 and TRBJ2-1; 8 bases are a match to TRBD1. CDR3 length: 18 residues. The germline V gene has CDR1 MGHDK and CDR2 SYGVNS. V dropped 3 bases and J dropped 0; count of bases not matched to a gene: 10. Drawing the rest from reference TRBV25-1 and TRBJ2-1, the complete variable domain is EADIYQTPRYLVIGTGKKITLECSQTMGHDKMYWYQQDPGMELHLIHYSYGVNSTEKGDLSSESTVSRIRTEHFPLTLESARPSHTSQYLCASSDRTRDRSSYNEQFFGPGTRLTVL.

This chain uses TRBV29-1 with TRBJ2-5; D perhaps matches TRBD1 (5 bases). Germline loops: CDR1 SQVTM, CDR2 ANQGSEA. This CDR3 region has 13 residues. Trimming pared 7 bases from V and 3 bases from J, leaving 15 bases between. The CDR3 DNA reads as TGCAGCGGGGGCGGTTGGCCGGAAGAGACCCAGTACTTC. Translated: CSGGGWPEETQYF.

CDR3 loop: CASSYDPGLTYEQYF. The CDR3 DNA reads TGTGCCAGCAGTTACGATCCAGGTCTCACCTACGAGCAGTACTTC. J is TRBJ2-7 and V is TRBV6-7; D remains ambiguous. TRBV6-7 falls under the ORF class, with uncertain function. Trimming cost V 2 bases and J 2 bases, with 13 bases left between them. The CDR3 contains 15 residues.

This clone showed up just a few times. The rearrangement uses TRBV6-5 and TRBJ1-3; D remains ambiguous. CDR1 is MNHEY and CDR2 is SVGAGI in the germline V gene. The CDR3 extends over 14 amino acids. The V end lost 6 bases, the J end lost 4 bases, and 13 bases lay between the germline ends. The CDR3 coding sequence is TGTGCCAGCAGCCCGATTTTCCAGGGAAACACCATATATTTT. Its translation is CASSPIFQGNTIYF.

This chain links TRBV6-5 with TRBJ2-7, with 9 nucleotides matching TRBD1. V was pared by 7 bases and J by 9 bases, with 10 bases of the junction left unmatched. This CDR3 comprises 13 residues. Germline loops: CDR1 MNHEY, CDR2 SVGAGI. Here the CDR3 reads CASTERTGAWQYF. The CDR3 coding sequence is TGTGCCAGCACCGAGAGGACAGGGGCTTGGCAGTACTTC.

In its sample, this clone was seen once. This chain connects TRBV5-6 to TRBJ2-1, with 10 bases matching TRBD2. The CDR3 has 16 amino acids. J gave up 9 bases and V 4 bases, and 13 bases lay outside the gene matches. Germline V gene lookup returns CDR1 SGHDT and CDR2 YYEEEE. CDR3 sequence (DNA): TGTGCCAGCAGCCTAGGACTAGCGGAGACCCCAGCTGAGCAGTTCTTC. Amino acids: CASSLGLAETPAEQFF.

The chain is built from TRBV9 and TRBJ2-3; D is undetermined. V was shortened by 0 bases and J by 3 bases, with 8 bases between the two germline ends. The CDR3 consists of 14 residues. Germline V gene sequence: CDR1 SGDLS, CDR2 YYNGEE. CDR3 region: CASSVDGVTDTQYF. The CDR3 nucleotides are TGTGCCAGCAGCGTAGATGGGGTGACAGATACGCAGTATTTT.

CDR3 DNA: TGTGCCAGCAGCTCAAGAGGGAATTCACCCCTCCACTTT. Its protein is CASSSRGNSPLHF. This chain uses TRBV14 with TRBJ1-6; D remains ambiguous. The CDR3 totals 13 residues. The V gene's germline CDR1 is SGHDN and CDR2 FVKESK. Trimming left V 5 bases short and J 7 bases short, with 9 bases between.

The chain carries TRBV27 and TRBJ1-2; the match to TRBD1 covers 12 bases. Germline CDR1 is MNHEY and CDR2 is SMNVEV (reference sequence). Trimming at V came to 6 bases and at J to 1 base, leaving 12 bases not matched to a gene. This CDR3 is built from 18 residues. CDR3 sequence: CASSPGPGQGAFNYGYTF. CDR3 DNA: TGTGCCAGCAGCCCCGGCCCGGGACAGGGGGCCTTTAACTATGGCTACACCTTC.

V and J are TRBV5-1 and TRBJ2-2, with D perhaps TRBD1 or TRBD2 (5 bases each). Trimming stripped 2 bases from V and 2 bases from J, with 10 bases between. The germline V gene has CDR1 SGHRS and CDR2 YFSETQ. The CDR3 runs to 15 residues. CDR3 sequence reads: CASSFRDGNTGELFF. Here the CDR3 DNA reads TGCGCCAGCAGCTTTCGGGACGGAAACACCGGGGAGCTGTTTTTT.

The chain joins TRBV5-6 to TRBJ1-2; TRBD1 aligns across 10 bases. The CDR3 contains 14 residues. V lost 2 bases, J lost 8 bases, and 6 bases stayed unmatched. From germline, CDR1 is SGHDT and CDR2 YYEEEE. The CDR3 is CASSLGQGVGGYTF. The CDR3 region has the DNA TGTGCCAGCAGCTTAGGACAGGGGGTCGGAGGCTACACCTTC.

This clone was counted once. The chain employs TRBV19 and TRBJ1-3, with 11 bases lining up with TRBD1. The junction had 12 bases not matched to a gene; V was cut back by 5 bases and J by 0 bases. Germline loops: CDR1 LNHDA, CDR2 SQIVND (reference sequence). The CDR3 spans 19 residues. CDR3 DNA: TGTGCCAGTAGTTCGACACCGGGACAGGGGGGGACCTCTGGAAACACCATATATTTT. Translated, it gives CASSSTPGQGGTSGNTIYF.

The chain links TRBV21-1 to TRBJ2-4; TRBD2 reflects the table's D call only, with no check against the DNA. TRBV21-1 is an annotated pseudogene. CDR3 length equals 17 residues. The CDR3, as DNA: TGTGCCAGCAGCGAAATAGGGGACGGGGGATCCAAAAACATTCAGTACTTC. It is translated as CASSEIGDGGSKNIQYF.